These 29 T cell receptor beta chains share one sample of origin, sequenced in a study of blood T cell repertoires in COVID-19. This table comes from immunoSEQ multiplex PCR, and its TCRdb copy is limited to in-frame clones, with some not included. The table records under 200,000 clones, approximately 87% of them present only once. The sequencing input was peripheral blood. The receptor set was obtained from a woman aged 70 to 79 with COVID-19, enrolled during active disease.

The V gene is TRBV6-1, the J gene TRBJ2-3, with 7 positions matching TRBD2. Germline values: CDR1 MNHNS, CDR2 SASEGT. Unmatched junction bases numbered 1, after V lost 0 bases and J lost 4 bases. This CDR3 is built from 14 residues. This chain's CDR3 is CASSEAGGADTQYF. The CDR3 DNA follows: TGTGCCAGCAGTGAAGCGGGGGGGGCAGATACGCAGTATTTT.

The chain recombines TRBV24-1 with TRBJ2-3; the D gene is possibly TRBD2 (6 bases). The CDR3 extends over 14 amino acids. Germline V gene sequence: CDR1 KGHDR, CDR2 SFDVKD. Trimming stripped 3 bases from V and 4 bases from J, with 10 bases between. The CDR3 region is CATSDPRGADTQYF. The CDR3 nucleotides read TGTGCCACCAGTGATCCGCGCGGGGCAGATACGCAGTATTTT.

The chain has TRBV5-8 and TRBJ2-2; TRBD1 aligns across 9 bases. The V and J ends lost 4 bases and 0 bases, in that order; junction bases with no gene match: 4. The germline CDR1 and CDR2 sequences are SGHTS and YDEGEE. The CDR3 has 16 residues. This CDR3 is CASSRGQGANTGELFF. The CDR3 DNA reads as TGTGCCAGCAGCAGGGGACAGGGTGCGAACACCGGGGAGCTGTTTTTT.

V and J are TRBV6-5 and TRBJ2-7, with 8 bases that match TRBD2. The CDR3 has 15 residues. V was pared by 5 bases and J by 2 bases, with 8 bases of the junction left unmatched. Germline CDR1 MNHEY, CDR2 SVGAGI. The CDR3 here is CASSTERAGAYEQYF. The CDR3 DNA sequence: TGTGCCAGCAGTACCGAGCGAGCGGGGGCCTACGAGCAGTACTTC.

The chain has TRBV3-1 (or the pseudogene TRBV3-2) and TRBJ1-6; D is unclear. The CDR3 has 14 amino acids. The ends were cut back, 1 base at V and 10 bases at J, with 11 bases in the middle. CDR1 and CDR2 (germline): LGHDT, YNNKEL (reference sequence). The CDR3 DNA is TGTGCCAGCAGCCAAGTTGGCCGGGGATCACCCCTCCACTTT. Encoded protein: CASSQVGRGSPLHF.

V gene TRBV5-6 combines with J gene TRBJ1-4; unclear D gene. Germline loops: CDR1 SGHDT, CDR2 YYEEEE. CDR3 size: 18 residues. The V end was cut by 4 bases, the J end by 0 bases, with 19 bases between. CDR3 bases: TGTGCCAGCAGCCCCATTGGCCAGGCAGATGCAACTAATGAAAAACTGTTTTTT. Residues: CASSPIGQADATNEKLFF.

V usage is TRBV7-2 and J usage is TRBJ1-3; no clear D. The CDR3 sequence is 15 residues long. Germline V CDR1 and CDR2: SGHTA, FQGNSA. Deletions cut 3 bases from V and 1 base from J, with 10 bases between. The DNA for the CDR3 is TGTGCCAGCAGCTTTAGTCGGGAATCTGGAAACACCATATATTTT. Translation: CASSFSRESGNTIYF.

This chain connects TRBV29-1 to TRBJ2-2, with 9 bases aligning to TRBD1. The germline V gene encodes CDR1 SQVTM and CDR2 ANQGSEA. V dropped 7 bases and J dropped 6; count of bases not matched to a gene: 3. The CDR3 loop spans 12 amino acids. This CDR3 is CSARQGAGELFF. CDR3 DNA sequence: TGCAGCGCAAGACAGGGGGCCGGGGAGCTGTTTTTT.

This clone has just one count. The chain links TRBV6-6 to TRBJ2-7, with a possible D match to TRBD1 (6 bases). The V gene's germline CDR1 is MNHNY and CDR2 SVGAGI (reference sequence). CDR3 length: 15 amino acids. Between the trimmed V and J ends, which lost 6 bases and 0 bases, there was a span of 15 bases. DNA for the CDR3: TGTGCCAGCAGGCCCCATGCAGGGGACTCCTACGAGCAGTACTTC. As protein: CASRPHAGDSYEQYF.

The genes are TRBV3-1 (or the pseudogene TRBV3-2) and TRBJ2-2; 8 bases map to TRBD2. This CDR3 spans 17 amino acids. J lost 2 bases, V lost 0 bases, and 5 bases had no gene match. Per germline, CDR1 LGHDT and CDR2 YNNKEL (reference sequence). CDR3 DNA: TGTGCCAGCAGCCAAGATGACGGGGGGGCCAACACCGGGGAGCTGTTTTTT. Translated: CASSQDDGGANTGELFF.

The chain is built from TRBV3-1 (or the pseudogene TRBV3-2) and TRBJ2-7, with 7 bases identical to TRBD2. The CDR3 has 14 amino acids. Germline V gene lookup returns CDR1 LGHDT and CDR2 YNNKEL (reference sequence). Trimming removed 6 bases from V and 6 bases from J; junction bases left unmatched: 11. The CDR3 protein is CASRHGSGEGEQYF. DNA of the CDR3: TGTGCCAGCAGACACGGCAGCGGGGAGGGCGAGCAGTACTTC.

The V gene is TRBV29-1, the J gene TRBJ1-1; TRBD1 agrees at 7 bases. The germline CDR1 and CDR2 sequences are SQVTM and ANQGSEA. Germline trimming cut 7 bases from V and 4 bases from J; bases unmatched to any gene: 9. The CDR3 loop spans 13 amino acids. In DNA form, the CDR3 reads TGCAGCGGACAGGGTTCAGGCGGCACTGAAGCTTTCTTT. Encoded protein: CSGQGSGGTEAFF.

Of note for this clone: Sequence at one end of the junction differs from germline and may be a read error. V and J are TRBV7-7 and TRBJ2-5, with TRBD2 identical over 11 bases. This CDR3 is built from 16 residues. Germline CDR1 is SSHAT and CDR2 is FNYEAQ (reference sequence). CDR3 amino acids: CASSPGSGGGGETQYF. The CDR3 region has the DNA TGTGCTAGCAGCCCGGGTAGCGGGGGGGGCGGAGAGACCCAGTACTTC.

This rearrangement joins TRBV28 to TRBJ1-1; 11 nucleotides line up with TRBD1. The J segment lost 4 bases and the V segment lost 7 bases, leaving 8 bases of the junction unmatched. The germline V gene has CDR1 MDHEN and CDR2 SYDVKM. CDR3 size: 15 residues. The CDR3 coding sequence is TGTGCCAGCACTCGGACAGGGGGCGTTTTCACTGAAGCTTTCTTT. Protein: CASTRTGGVFTEAFF.

The chain recombines TRBV19 with TRBJ2-3; no reliable D call. The CDR3 is made up of 14 amino acids. Looked up from germline, CDR1 is LNHDA and CDR2 is SQIVND (reference sequence). The ends were cut back, 7 bases at V and 5 bases at J, with 16 bases in the middle. The DNA for the CDR3 is TGTGCCAGTAAATTGAGCTACAGCCAAGATACGCAGTATTTT. Amino acids: CASKLSYSQDTQYF.

The chain recombines TRBV2 with TRBJ1-2; D gene unclear. The V end lost 1 base, the J end lost 0 bases, and 3 bases lay between the germline ends. There are 13 residues in the CDR3. The germline V gene encodes CDR1 SNHLY and CDR2 FYNNEI. CDR3 residues: CASSEVSNYGYTF. In nucleotides, the CDR3 is TGTGCCAGCAGTGAAGTATCTAACTATGGCTACACCTTC.

CDR3 region: CASSVTSRVGGYNEQFF. The CDR3 DNA is TGTGCCAGCAGCGTGACCTCTAGGGTGGGGGGCTACAATGAGCAGTTCTTC. The V call is TRBV9, the J call TRBJ2-1, with TRBD2 as a possible D gene (6 bases). In germline, CDR1 is SGDLS, CDR2 YYNGEE. The V and J ends lost 2 bases and 3 bases respectively, with 18 bases between them. CDR3 length equals 17 residues.

The chain links TRBV23-1 to TRBJ1-2; 7 nucleotides agree with TRBD1. TRBV23-1 is marked as an open reading frame, function uncertain. Trimming cost V 0 bases and J 7 bases; bases outside gene matches: 8. The CDR3 consists of 15 residues. CDR3 DNA sequence: TGCGCCAGCAGTCAATCCCCACAGGGGATGGGTGGCTACACCTTC. Translating gives CASSQSPQGMGGYTF.

The CDR3 sequence: CASSPRVERMGETQYF. As DNA, the CDR3 is TGTGCCAGCAGCCCGCGTGTCGAGCGAATGGGAGAGACCCAGTACTTC. The chain carries TRBV7-6 and TRBJ2-5; D gene unclear. Germline CDR1 SGHVS, CDR2 FNYEAQ. Trimming shortened V by 5 bases and J by 4 bases, and 20 bases separated the two germline ends. This CDR3 has 16 amino acids. The complete variable domain, with remaining parts taken from reference TRBV7-6 and TRBJ2-5, reads GAGVSQSPRYKVTKRGQDVALRCDPISGHVSLYWYRQALGQGPEFLTYFNYEAQQDKSGLPNDRFSAERPEGSISTLTIQRTEQRDSAMYRCASSPRVERMGETQYFGPGTRLLVL.

The J gene is TRBJ1-6, the V gene TRBV23-1; a weak D match, TRBD1 (6 bases). TRBV23-1 is designated an ORF whose function remains uncertain. CDR3 length: 12 residues. The V end lost 7 bases, the J end lost 18 bases, and 19 bases lay between the germline ends. CDR3 sequence reads: CASTGTPPVAHF. CDR3 sequence (DNA): TGCGCCAGCACCGGGACACCTCCGGTCGCCCACTTT.

This clone was found a few times. The V call is TRBV5-3, the J call TRBJ1-6; 7 nucleotides align to TRBD1. TRBV5-3 is an open reading frame, and its role is uncertain. The trim removed 4 bases at V and 5 bases at J, leaving 9 bases unmatched. The CDR3 has 16 amino acids. The CDR3 DNA is TGTGCCAGAAGCGTGACAGGGAAGGCTGATAATTCACCCCTCCACTTT. Translated: CARSVTGKADNSPLHF.

The rearrangement uses TRBV24-1 and TRBJ2-5; 10 bases fit TRBD1. The germline V gene has CDR1 KGHDR and CDR2 SFDVKD. Trimming took 3 bases from V and 5 from J; bases not matched to a gene: 5. This CDR3 spans 15 amino acids. In DNA form, the CDR3 reads TGTGCCACCAGTGATCCCGGACAGGGGGGGGAGACCCAGTACTTC. Translated, it gives CATSDPGQGGETQYF.

In DNA form, the CDR3 reads TGTGCCAGCAGCCCAGGGAGGGAGGTCACTGAAGCTTTCTTT. It is translated as CASSPGREVTEAFF. This chain links TRBV7-2 with TRBJ1-1, with D possibly matching TRBD1 (5 bases). This CDR3 region has 14 residues. V lost 5 bases to trimming and J lost 4 bases, with 14 bases between them. Germline assignment: CDR1 SGHTA and CDR2 FQGNSA.

V usage is TRBV6-5 and J usage is TRBJ2-7; TRBD1 might be the D (6 bases). Germline V lookup: CDR1 MNHEY, CDR2 SVGAGI. The CDR3 consists of 15 residues. Deletions cut 6 bases from V and 2 bases from J, with 17 bases between. CDR3 protein: CASSNRAASAYEQYF. The CDR3 DNA sequence: TGTGCCAGCAGCAACAGGGCAGCTTCCGCCTACGAGCAGTACTTC.

DNA for the CDR3: TGTGCCAGCAGCACGACTAGCGGGGTTACTGGGGCCAACGTCCTGACTTTC. Translated, it gives CASSTTSGVTGANVLTF. The genes are TRBV9 and TRBJ2-6; TRBD2 agrees at 11 bases. The CDR3 is 17 amino acids. CDR1 is SGDLS, CDR2 YYNGEE, per germline. Trimming at V came to 4 bases and at J to 2 bases, leaving 5 bases not matched to a gene.

V usage is TRBV3-1 (or the pseudogene TRBV3-2) and J usage is TRBJ2-2; no clear D. CDR3 size: 15 residues. Germline CDR1 reads LGHDT; CDR2 reads YNNKEL (reference sequence). V was cut by 1 base and J by 5 bases, with 11 bases left in between. In DNA form, the CDR3 reads TGTGCCAGCAGCCAAGGTGAAGCACCGACCGGGGAGCTGTTTTTT. It encodes CASSQGEAPTGELFF.

CDR3 nucleotides: TGTGCCAGCAGTGACGAGGGGGCCCTCTCAGCGAACACCGGGGAGCTGTTTTTT. Amino acid sequence: CASSDEGALSANTGELFF. The chain couples TRBV6-4 to TRBJ2-2; 7 bases line up with TRBD1. Germline V lookup: CDR1 MRHNA, CDR2 SNTAGT. V lost 2 bases and J lost 0; bases outside the gene matches: 9. This CDR3 has 18 amino acids.

The rearrangement joins TRBV19 to TRBJ1-3, with D maybe TRBD1 (5 bases). The germline V gene has CDR1 LNHDA and CDR2 SQIVND (reference sequence). Trimming removed 5 bases at V and 0 bases at J, with 26 bases between. The CDR3 totals 20 residues. The CDR3 region is CASSPTPQGPTAASGNTIYF. CDR3 DNA: TGTGCCAGTAGTCCCACACCTCAGGGTCCGACCGCCGCCTCTGGAAACACCATATATTTT. Looking up the rest from reference TRBV19 and TRBJ1-3 gives the full variable domain: DGGITQSPKYLFRKEGQNVTLSCEQNLNHDAMYWYRQDPGQGLRLIYYSQIVNDFQKGDIAEGYSVSREKKESFPLTVTSAQKNPTAFYLCASSPTPQGPTAASGNTIYFGEGSWLTVV.

The genes are TRBV6-4 and TRBJ2-1; D perhaps matches TRBD2 (6 bases). This CDR3 has 15 amino acids. V lost 4 bases to trimming and J lost 3 bases, with 13 bases between them. Looked up from germline, CDR1 is MRHNA and CDR2 is SNTAGT. In DNA, the CDR3 is TGTGCCAGCAGTGTTCAGGAGGGTTACTACAATGAGCAGTTCTTC. It translates to CASSVQEGYYNEQFF.